Listed below are T cell receptor beta chains from one sample, sequenced in a study of T cell repertoires in cytomegalovirus infection. A single record per CDR3 protein comes from TCRdb applying MiXCR to the reads. In the table there are about 180,000 distinct CDR3 sequences, about 18% of which are singletons. The sample taken for sequencing was CD8+ T cells from PBMCs. These TCRs come from a human donor in good health (CMV status not recorded). Some clones in this sample may be carry-over from other donors' samples. CDR3s include the opening cysteine and the closing phenylalanine or tryptophan. The order of the fields is V gene, J gene, D gene, clone size, CDR3 protein, CDR3 DNA. A D gene is named only where the DNA matches it firmly. Not every row has a clone size; where given, it reads once, few, many or a size class.

TRBV7-9	TRBJ1-1	NA	NA	CASSYPSTGAMNTEAFF	TGTGCCAGCAGCTACCCTTCGACAGGCGCAATGAACACTGAAGCTTTCTTT
TRBV28	TRBJ2-7	NA	NA	CASSSESSSYEQYF	TGTGCCAGCAGTTCCGAGTCCTCCTCCTACGAGCAGTACTTC
TRBV12-3/TRBV12-4	TRBJ2-5	TRBD2	few	CASSPSLGTSGGDGTQYF	TGTGCCAGCTCTCCTTCGTTGGGGACTAGCGGGGGGGACGGGACCCAGTACTTC
TRBV7-9	TRBJ2-1	NA	NA	CASSLRWDEQFF	TGTGCCAGCAGCTTAAGATGGGATGAGCAGTTCTTC
TRBV12-3/TRBV12-4	TRBJ2-2	NA	NA	CASRSWDFPNTGELFF	TGTGCCAGCAGATCATGGGACTTTCCGAACACCGGGGAGCTGTTTTTT
TRBV7-9	TRBJ2-3	TRBD1	few	CASSLGQGGTDTQYF	TGTGCCAGCAGCTTAGGACAGGGCGGCACAGATACGCAGTATTTT
TRBV25-1	TRBJ1-1	TRBD1	few	CASSELAGGRAFF	TGTGCCAGCAGTGAATTGGCAGGGGGACGGGCTTTCTTT
TRBV7-2	TRBJ1-3	NA	NA	CASSPFGLSGNTIYF	TGTGCCAGCAGCCCCTTCGGCCTCTCTGGAAACACCATATATTTT
TRBV2	TRBJ1-6	NA	NA	CASSDEPVVPSSYNSPLHF	TGTGCCAGCAGTGACGAGCCCGTTGTTCCGAGCTCCTATAATTCACCCCTCCACTTT
TRBV6-2/TRBV6-3	TRBJ2-7	TRBD1	NA	CASSYPAGTGGLEQYF	TGTGCCAGCAGTTACCCCGCCGGGACAGGGGGCCTCGAGCAGTACTTC
TRBV10-3	TRBJ2-7	NA	NA	CAISETGILYEQYF	TGTGCCATCAGTGAGACAGGGATCCTCTACGAGCAGTACTTC
TRBV30	TRBJ1-4	NA	NA	CAWSVNEKLFF	TGTGCCTGGAGTGTGAATGAAAAACTGTTTTTT
TRBV29-1	TRBJ2-7	NA	NA	CSAEEGHEQYF	TGCAGCGCCGAGGAGGGGCACGAGCAGTACTTC
TRBV4-2	TRBJ1-3	NA	NA	CASSQASSGNTIYF	TGTGCCAGCAGCCAAGCCAGCTCTGGAAACACCATATATTTT
TRBV7-9	TRBJ1-2	TRBD1	NA	CASMGQGPYGYTF	TGTGCCAGCATGGGACAGGGGCCCTATGGCTACACCTTC
TRBV7-8	TRBJ1-4	NA	few	CASSTSRDQLKLFF	TGTGCCAGCAGCACCAGTAGGGACCAATTGAAACTGTTTTTT
TRBV6-6	TRBJ2-3	NA	NA	CASSLGPTSTDTQYF	TGTGCCAGCAGCCTCGGACCGACCAGCACAGATACGCAGTATTTT
TRBV7-2	TRBJ2-2	NA	few	CASSLEGVGGELFF	TGTGCCAGCAGCTTAGAGGGAGTGGGCGGGGAGCTGTTTTTT
TRBV7-8	TRBJ2-3	NA	NA	CTSSLVSPGRTDTQYF	TGCACCAGCAGCTTAGTATCTCCAGGGAGAACAGATACGCAGTATTTT
TRBV6-1	TRBJ2-5	NA	few	CASRHRLPHQETQYF	TGTGCCAGCAGACACAGGTTGCCACACCAAGAGACCCAGTACTTC
TRBV5-5	TRBJ2-7	NA	NA	CASTPSGVRDYEQYF	TGTGCCAGCACCCCCTCGGGGGTCCGAGATTACGAGCAGTACTTC
TRBV11-2	TRBJ2-3	NA	NA	CASSLAFADTQYF	TGTGCCAGCAGCTTAGCTTTCGCAGATACGCAGTATTTT
TRBV7-6	TRBJ1-5	TRBD1	few	CASSPGGYGNQPQHF	TGTGCCAGCAGCCCAGGGGGGTACGGCAATCAGCCCCAGCATTTT
TRBV2	TRBJ2-7	NA	few	CASSDLHDYEQYF	TGTGCCAGCAGTGATCTGCATGACTACGAGCAGTACTTC
TRBV7-9	TRBJ2-1	NA	NA	CASSSPSRGDSYNEQFF	TGTGCCAGCAGCTCCCCATCGCGGGGCGATTCCTACAATGAGCAGTTCTTC
TRBV7-6	TRBJ2-5	TRBD1	few	CASRKWTGNLQETQYF	TGTGCCAGCAGGAAATGGACAGGCAACCTCCAAGAGACCCAGTACTTC
TRBV27	TRBJ2-3	NA	NA	CASSLRADTQYF	TGTGCCAGCAGTTTGAGGGCAGATACGCAGTATTTT
TRBV4-2	TRBJ1-3	NA	NA	CASSQDQRPGNTIYF	TGTGCCAGCAGCCAAGATCAAAGGCCTGGAAACACCATATATTTT
TRBV6-5	TRBJ1-1	NA	NA	CASSYIRESTEAFF	TGTGCCAGCAGTTACATCAGGGAATCTACTGAAGCTTTCTTT
TRBV15	TRBJ2-3	NA	few	CATSRDMGMLTDTQYF	TGTGCCACCAGCAGAGATATGGGAATGCTCACAGATACGCAGTATTTT
TRBV4-3	TRBJ1-2	NA	few	CASSQDTPPAFPGGYTF	TGCGCCAGCAGCCAAGATACCCCCCCAGCTTTTCCGGGTGGCTACACCTTC
TRBV2	TRBJ2-5	NA	few	CASDGTEETQYF	TGTGCCAGCGATGGGACTGAAGAGACCCAGTACTTC